This is a list of T cell receptor beta chains from one sample in a study of T cell responses to AZD1222 COVID-19 vaccine. Clones were read by immunoSEQ multiplex PCR, and TCRdb kept only the in-frame ones, dropping some. The data contain about 92,000 clones, about 88% of them singletons. The source was peripheral blood, collected on day 0 of AZD1222 vaccination. These receptor sequences come from an adult in good health. Both conserved end residues are part of each CDR3. D genes are given only for firm matches. Not all rows give a size; the values are once, few, many and, for expanded clones, a class.

d_call j_call v_call clone_size cdr3_nt cdr3_aa
- TRBJ2-5 TRBV5-6 - TGTGCCAGCAGCTTGGGAGAGGGCGGCGTGACCCAGTACTTC CASSLGEGGVTQYF
- TRBJ1-2 TRBV19 - TGTGCCAGTAGACCACAGGGTCCTGGGAACTATGGCTACACCTTC CASRPQGPGNYGYTF
TRBD1 TRBJ2-7 TRBV5-1 - TGCGCCAGCAGCTTTGGGATAGGAGGACAGGGGATCTCCGAGCAGTACTTC CASSFGIGGQGISEQYF
- TRBJ1-1 TRBV6-2/TRBV6-3 - TGTGCCAGCAGTTACGTGGGGTCGGGGAGGAACACTGAAGCTTTCTTT CASSYVGSGRNTEAFF
- TRBJ1-2 TRBV18 - TGTGCCAGCTCATCAAAACCGGGGGGCGGCTATGGCTACACCTTC CASSSKPGGGYGYTF
- TRBJ2-5 TRBV19 - TGTGCCAGTAGTGGTCACAAAGAGACCCAGTACTTC CASSGHKETQYF
- TRBJ1-2 TRBV5-6 few TGTGCCAGCAGCTTGAATAAGGGAGACACCTTC CASSLNKGDTF
- TRBJ1-3 TRBV4-1 - TGCGCCAGCAGCCAGGCAGGGTATCGGAACACCATATATTTT CASSQAGYRNTIYF
- TRBJ2-7 TRBV4-3 - TGCGCCAGCAGCCAAGCCTCGCTGGAAGGTTACGAGCAGTACTTC CASSQASLEGYEQYF
- TRBJ2-1 TRBV10-3 - TGTGCCATCGGCCTTTTGGGAGGCAATGAGCAGTTCTTC CAIGLLGGNEQFF
- TRBJ1-5 TRBV28 - TGTGCCAGCAGCCTAGGACAGTTCAATCAGCCCCAGCATTTT CASSLGQFNQPQHF
- TRBJ1-5 TRBV19 once TGTGCCAGTAGTATTTTAGGGTTTTATAGCAATCAGCCCCAGCATTTT CASSILGFYSNQPQHF
- TRBJ1-4 TRBV4-1 - TGCGCCAGCAGCCAAGGGTTCGTAGGGTCCGCTAATGAAAAACTGTTTTTT CASSQGFVGSANEKLFF
- TRBJ2-7 TRBV7-2 - TGTGCCAGCAGCCTAAGATCAGGGAGCGAGCAGTACTTC CASSLRSGSEQYF
TRBD1 TRBJ2-7 TRBV3-1/TRBV3-2 few TGTGCCAGCAGCCAATTAGGGACAGGGAAACTCGAGCAGTACTTC CASSQLGTGKLEQYF
- TRBJ1-3 TRBV6-6 - TGTGCCAGCAGTGACTACCGAAGCTCTGGAAACACCATATATTTT CASSDYRSSGNTIYF
- TRBJ2-7 TRBV30 - TGTGCCTGGAGTGTACTAGCCTACGAGCAGTACTTC CAWSVLAYEQYF
- TRBJ1-6 TRBV19 - TGTGCCTCCCAAGTCGGCCTCGGAGGAGGTTCACCCCTCCACTTT CASQVGLGGGSPLHF
- TRBJ2-5 TRBV18 - TGTGCCAGCTCCCTTGGATCCTCCGGGAAGACCCAGTACTTC CASSLGSSGKTQYF
- TRBJ2-3 TRBV7-2 - TGTGCCAGCAGCTTAGACGCTTGGCTAGGGAGGCAGTATTTT CASSLDAWLGRQYF
- TRBJ2-4 TRBV7-8 - TGTGCCAGCAGCTTAATGGGGCGAGCCAAAAACATTCAGTACTTC CASSLMGRAKNIQYF
TRBD2 TRBJ2-1 TRBV6-5 once TGTGCCAGCAGTATAGCGGGGGGTTCCTACAATGAGCAGTTCTTC CASSIAGGSYNEQFF